This T cell receptor (beta chain) was recovered during a study of STAT5B mutations in CD4+ large granular lymphocyte leukemia. General study findings and limits: Higher CD4+ than CD8+ T-LGLL clonality might reflect small sample size.

Notes on this clone: Its antigen is currently unknown.

Authors' analysis steps: Lowest detectable productive clonotype frequency was 2.59 x 10-5. Using immunoSEQ multiplex PCR, the repertoire was profiled, and TCRdb retains in-frame clones only, with some absent. D and trimming were read from the DNA, whereas the V and J calls and clone size are those reported in that table. Among 35,000 to 40,000 clones listed, under 85% were seen once. Per the germline V gene, CDR1 is MNHNS and CDR2 is SASEGT. V was cut by 0 bases and J by 2 bases, with 11 bases left in between. There are 15 residues in the CDR3. The TCR sequence derives from a human donor in good health. The material sequenced was CD4+ T cells from blood buffy coats. The V and J genes are TRBV6-1 and TRBJ2-7; tentative D call: TRBD1 (6 bases). Here the CDR3 reads CASSEAPGDTYEQYF. In DNA, the CDR3 is TGTGCCAGCAGTGAAGCGCCCGGGGACACCTACGAGCAGTACTTC.